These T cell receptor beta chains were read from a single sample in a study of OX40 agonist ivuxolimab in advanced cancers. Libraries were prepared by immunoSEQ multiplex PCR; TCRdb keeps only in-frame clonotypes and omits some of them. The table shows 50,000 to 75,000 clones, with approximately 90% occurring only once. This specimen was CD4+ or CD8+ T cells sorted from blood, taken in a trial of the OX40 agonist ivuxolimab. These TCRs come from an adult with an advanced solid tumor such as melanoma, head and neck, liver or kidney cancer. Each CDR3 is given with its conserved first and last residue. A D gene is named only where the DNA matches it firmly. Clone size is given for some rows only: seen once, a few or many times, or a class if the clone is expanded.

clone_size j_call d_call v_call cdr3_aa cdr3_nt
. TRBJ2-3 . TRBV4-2 CASSQADGEFTQYF TGTGCCAGCAGCCAAGCAGACGGAGAGTTTACGCAGTATTTT
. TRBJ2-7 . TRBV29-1 CSVDGGGEQYF TGCAGCGTTGATGGTGGGGGCGAGCAGTACTTC
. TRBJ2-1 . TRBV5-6 CASGVFTYNEQFF TGTGCCAGCGGTGTCTTCACCTACAATGAGCAGTTCTTC
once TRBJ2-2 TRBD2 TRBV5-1 CASSLGLAGIVGELFF TGCGCCAGCAGCTTGGGACTAGCGGGGATCGTAGGGGAGCTGTTTTTT
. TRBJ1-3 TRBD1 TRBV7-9 CASSLLPGTGRNTIYF TGTGCCAGCAGCTTACTCCCCGGGACAGGGCGAAACACCATATATTTT
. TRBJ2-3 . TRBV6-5 CASSWADTQYF TGTGCCAGCAGTTGGGCAGATACGCAGTATTTT
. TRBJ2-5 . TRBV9 CASSTSPTSQETQYF TGTGCCAGCAGCACCTCCCCGACTAGTCAAGAGACCCAGTACTTC
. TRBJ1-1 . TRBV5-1 CASSLVGHLGRAEAFF TGCGCCAGCAGCTTGGTGGGCCACTTGGGGAGGGCTGAAGCTTTCTTT
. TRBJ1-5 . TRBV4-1 CASSSTGGGQPQHF TGCGCCAGCAGCTCGACAGGCGGAGGTCAGCCCCAGCATTTT
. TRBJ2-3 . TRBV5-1 CASSMGAIRDTQYF TGCGCCAGCAGCATGGGGGCAATCAGAGATACGCAGTATTTT
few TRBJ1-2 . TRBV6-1 CASRIPGPANYGYTF TGTGCCAGCAGGATACCGGGACCTGCTAACTATGGCTACACCTTC
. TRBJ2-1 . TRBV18 CASSPPGDRINEQFF TGTGCCAGCTCACCACCAGGCGACCGGATAAATGAGCAGTTCTTC
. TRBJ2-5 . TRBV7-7 CASSLALGAQETQYF TGTGCTAGCAGCTTAGCGCTCGGGGCCCAAGAGACCCAGTACTTC
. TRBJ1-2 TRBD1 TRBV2 CASIPGTVNYGYTF TGTGCCAGCATCCCCGGGACAGTTAACTATGGCTACACCTTC
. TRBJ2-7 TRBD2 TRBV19 CASSNPGLAGEPYEQYF TGTGCCAGTAGTAACCCGGGACTAGCGGGGGAACCCTACGAGCAGTACTTC
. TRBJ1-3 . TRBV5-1 CASSLAGRTRSGNTIYF TGCGCCAGCAGCTTGGCCGGACGTACCCGCTCTGGAAACACCATATATTTT
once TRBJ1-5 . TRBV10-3 CAISESVQGSNQPQHF TGTGCCATCAGTGAGTCGGTACAGGGTAGCAATCAGCCCCAGCATTTT
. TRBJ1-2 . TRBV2 CATRAGPNYGYTF TGTGCCACCAGGGCAGGGCCTAACTATGGCTACACCTTC
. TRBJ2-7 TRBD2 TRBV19 CASSTPRSGGRSSYEQYF TGTGCCAGTAGTACCCCTCGGAGCGGGGGGCGGTCCTCCTACGAGCAGTACTTC
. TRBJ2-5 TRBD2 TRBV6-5 CASSYSLAGGQETQYF TGTGCCAGCAGTTACTCGTTAGCGGGGGGACAAGAGACCCAGTACTTC
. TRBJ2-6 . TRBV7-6 CASSLASGGGANVLTF TGTGCCAGCAGCTTAGCATCGGGCGGTGGGGCCAACGTCCTGACTTTC
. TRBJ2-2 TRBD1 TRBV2 CASTGGTGNTGELFF TGTGCCAGCACCGGAGGGACAGGGAACACCGGGGAGCTGTTTTTT
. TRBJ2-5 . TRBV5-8 CASSGGHGIGETQYF TGTGCCAGCAGCGGGGGACACGGCATTGGAGAGACCCAGTACTTC
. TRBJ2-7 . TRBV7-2 CASSLVGQSYEQYF TGTGCCAGCAGCTTAGTCGGACAGTCCTACGAGCAGTACTTC
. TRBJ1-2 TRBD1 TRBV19 CASNSRDRRYSTNYGYTF TGTGCCAGTAACAGCCGGGACAGGAGATACTCAACTAACTATGGCTACACCTTC
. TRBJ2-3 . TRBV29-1 CSVGGRRTDTQYF TGCAGCGTAGGGGGGCGACGTACAGATACGCAGTATTTT
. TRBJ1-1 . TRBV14 CATTSRVGTEAFF TGTGCCACCACCTCAAGGGTGGGAACTGAAGCTTTCTTT
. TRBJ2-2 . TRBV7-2 CASVGTPNTGELFF TGTGCCAGCGTCGGGACTCCGAACACCGGGGAGCTGTTTTTT
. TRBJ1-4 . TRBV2 CASSERLATNEKLFF TGTGCCAGCAGTGAACGACTTGCAACTAATGAAAAACTGTTTTTT
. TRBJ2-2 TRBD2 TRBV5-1 CASSRVKAGGTGELFF TGCGCCAGCAGCCGGGTGAAAGCGGGGGGCACCGGGGAGCTGTTTTTT
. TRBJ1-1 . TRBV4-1 CASSRTPGDTEAFF TGCGCCAGCAGCCGTACCCCTGGGGACACTGAAGCTTTCTTT
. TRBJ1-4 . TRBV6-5 CASSYSTGDEKLFF TGTGCCAGCAGTTACTCGACGGGGGATGAAAAACTGTTTTTT
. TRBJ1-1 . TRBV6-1 CATLPGGRATEAFF TGTGCCACCCTACCGGGGGGTAGGGCTACTGAAGCTTTCTTT
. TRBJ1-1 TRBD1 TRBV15 CATSRTTGGQRGTEAFF TGTGCCACCAGCAGAACTACAGGGGGACAAAGGGGCACTGAAGCTTTCTTT
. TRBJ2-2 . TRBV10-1 CASSSGNTGELFF TGCGCCAGCAGCTCGGGTAACACCGGGGAGCTGTTTTTT
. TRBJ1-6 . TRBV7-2 CASSLGPGWNTNSPLHF TGTGCCAGCAGCTTAGGTCCAGGGTGGAACACTAATTCACCCCTCCACTTT
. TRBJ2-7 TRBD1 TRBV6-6 CASRRTGTPGEQYF TGTGCCAGCAGACGGACAGGGACGCCGGGCGAGCAGTACTTC
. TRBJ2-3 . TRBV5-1 CASSLETDTQYF TGCGCCAGCAGCTTGGAAACAGATACGCAGTATTTT
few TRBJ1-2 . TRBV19 CASSRTVPYGYTF TGTGCCAGTAGTAGGACAGTTCCATATGGCTACACCTTC
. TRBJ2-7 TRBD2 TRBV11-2 CASSRGLAGLYEQYF TGTGCCAGCAGCAGGGGACTAGCGGGTCTCTACGAGCAGTACTTC
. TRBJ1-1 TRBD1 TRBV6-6 CASRWTGNTEAFF TGTGCCAGCAGATGGACAGGGAACACTGAAGCTTTCTTT
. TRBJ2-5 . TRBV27 CASRPDRSQRETQYF TGTGCCAGCAGGCCTGACAGATCCCAGAGGGAGACCCAGTACTTC
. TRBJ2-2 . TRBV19 CASSIEAGQTGELFF TGTGCCAGTAGTATAGAGGCAGGACAGACCGGGGAGCTGTTTTTT
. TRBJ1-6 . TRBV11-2 CASSLFAGTLNNSPLHF TGTGCCAGCAGCTTATTTGCGGGGACGTTAAATAATTCACCCCTCCACTTT
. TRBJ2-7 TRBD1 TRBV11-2 CASSPRRTGISYEQYF TGTGCCAGCAGCCCCCGGCGGACAGGAATCTCCTACGAGCAGTACTTC
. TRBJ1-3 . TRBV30 CAWSRDLVGGNTIYF TGTGCCTGGAGTAGGGACCTCGTGGGAGGAAACACCATATATTTT
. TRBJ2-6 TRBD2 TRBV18 CASSPPMGGRAISGANVLTF TGTGCCAGCTCACCACCGATGGGCGGGAGAGCAATCTCTGGGGCCAACGTCCTGACTTTC
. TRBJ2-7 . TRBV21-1 CASSNDPNYEQYF TGTGCCAGCAGCAATGACCCAAACTACGAGCAGTACTTC
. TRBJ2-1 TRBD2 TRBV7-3 CASSLVTGGQNEQFF TGTGCCAGCAGCTTGGTCACGGGGGGGCAGAATGAGCAGTTCTTC
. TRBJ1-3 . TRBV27 CASSRTYRNTIYF TGTGCCAGCAGCCGGACTTACAGAAACACCATATATTTT
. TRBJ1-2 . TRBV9 CASSSWGEGGYTF TGTGCCAGCAGTTCCTGGGGGGAAGGTGGCTACACCTTC
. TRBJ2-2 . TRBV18 CASSPWSGRNTGELFF TGTGCCAGCTCACCTTGGTCAGGGAGGAACACCGGGGAGCTGTTTTTT
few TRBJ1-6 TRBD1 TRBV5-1 CASSLMSGQGAPLHF TGCGCCAGCAGCCTAATGTCCGGACAGGGGGCCCCCCTCCACTTT
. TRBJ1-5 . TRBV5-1 CASSLDGGSNQPQHF TGCGCCAGCAGCTTGGACGGGGGTAGCAATCAGCCCCAGCATTTT
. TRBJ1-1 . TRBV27 CASSLFRGTNTEAFF TGTGCCAGCAGTTTATTCAGGGGAACGAACACTGAAGCTTTCTTT
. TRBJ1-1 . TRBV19 CASSPWRGQVNTEAFF TGTGCCAGTAGCCCATGGAGAGGCCAAGTGAACACTGAAGCTTTCTTT
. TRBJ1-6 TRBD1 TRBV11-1 CASSPTRQGNSPLHF TGTGCCAGCAGCCCAACCCGACAGGGGAACTCACCCCTCCACTTT
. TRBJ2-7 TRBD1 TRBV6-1 CASSPRQGLNEQYF TGTGCCAGCAGCCCCAGACAGGGTCTCAACGAGCAGTACTTC
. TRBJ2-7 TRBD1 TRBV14 CASSRDRGYEQYF TGTGCCAGCAGCCGGGACAGGGGATACGAGCAGTACTTC